This T cell receptor (beta chain) was sequenced during a study of OX40 agonist ivuxolimab in advanced cancers. Study background: The group had a mean age of about 64 years, ranged from about 20 to 79, and was 82.7% male. Study-wide results and limits: At doses 0.1 to 3.0 mg/kg, CD4+ and CD8+ clones expanded.

Assay: immunoSEQ multiplex PCR; the TCRdb copy retains only in-frame clones and omits some. The sample yields roughly 90,000 clones, about 90% seen once. A note on this clone: The antigen is undetermined.

The TCR comes from an adult with an advanced solid tumor such as melanoma, head and neck, liver or kidney cancer. The input for sequencing was CD4+ or CD8+ T cells sorted from blood, taken in a trial of the OX40 agonist ivuxolimab.

In DNA form, the CDR3 reads TGCGCCCCCCTCGGACAAGAGACCCAGTACTTC. Translation: CAPLGQETQYF. The chain carries TRBV10-1 and TRBJ2-5; D ambiguous. In germline, CDR1 is WNHNN, CDR2 SYGVQD (reference sequence). V lost 11 bases and J 2 bases, leaving 9 bases between the germline ends. The CDR3 consists of 11 residues.